Described below is a single T cell receptor (beta chain) sequence and its context. Authors' data handling: Scientists estimated how many nucleated cells there were by amplifying reference gene primers. Clones were sequenced by immunoSEQ multiplex PCR, and TCRdb holds only the in-frame ones, with some missing. That table furnishes V, J and clone size, whereas the DNA furnished D and trimming. Of around 120,000 clones listed, less than 85% are singletons. CDR3 length: 13 amino acids. V was clipped by 7 bases and J by 0 bases, with 9 bases between them. The sample is drawn from a study of blood T cell repertoires in COVID-19. Study as a whole: Material from acute and convalescent COVID-19 was sourced from the United States, Italy and Spain. T cells, B-cell-depleted T cells, or PBMCs provided the cDNA or gDNA that served as material.

This clonotype was sampled from a human donor with acute or convalescent COVID-19. The donor label of this sample is uncertain. V is TRBV12-3 or TRBV12-4 and J is TRBJ1-1, with unresolved D. Sequencing used peripheral blood. For the CDR3, the DNA is TGTGCCAGCATCTCCCCTATGAACACTGAAGCTTTCTTT. The encoded protein is CASISPMNTEAFF.